Presented here are 9 T cell receptor beta chains from one specimen sequenced in a study of blood T cell repertoires in COVID-19. Repertoires were generated with immunoSEQ multiplex PCR, while TCRdb's copy carries only in-frame clones and drops some. The table includes about 25,000 clones, approximately 89% detected once. The specimen sequenced was peripheral blood. These receptors were collected from a man aged 45-65 years with active COVID-19.

The chain joins TRBV4-3 to TRBJ2-7, with TRBD1 matching 10 bases. The germline V gene encodes CDR1 LGHNA and CDR2 YSLEER. Germline trimming cut 4 bases from V and 7 bases from J; bases unmatched to any gene: 7. The CDR3 is 14 amino acids. CDR3 coding DNA: TGCGCCAGCAGCCTCCGGACAGGGGGAGAGGAGCAGTACTTC. Protein sequence: CASSLRTGGEEQYF.

With respect to this clone: A read error may account for a junction end that differs from germline. The genes are TRBV7-7 and TRBJ2-5, with TRBD2 matching 12 bases. The CDR3 is 15 residues long. Looked up from germline, CDR1 is SSHAT and CDR2 is FNYEAQ (reference sequence). For the CDR3, the DNA is TGTGCTAGCAGCTCCGGACTAGCGGGGCAAGAGACCCAGTACTTC. Amino acids: CASSSGLAGQETQYF.

This chain joins TRBV5-1 and TRBJ1-2; 12 bases are shared with TRBD1. The junction had 4 bases not matched to a gene; V was cut back by 3 bases and J by 1 base. From germline, CDR1 is SGHRS and CDR2 YFSETQ. The CDR3 loop spans 16 amino acids. CDR3 DNA sequence: TGCGCCAGCAGCTCCGGGACAGGGGGCCGTAACTATGGCTACACCTTC. This sequence encodes CASSSGTGGRNYGYTF.

The rearrangement links TRBV10-3 to TRBJ1-5; perhaps TRBD1 as D (6 bases). V was pared by 0 bases and J by 3 bases, with 9 bases between. The germline V gene encodes CDR1 ENHRY and CDR2 SYGVKD. CDR3 length: 15 residues. The CDR3 here is CAISESPGANQPQHF. The DNA of the CDR3 is TGTGCCATCAGTGAGTCACCAGGGGCCAATCAGCCCCAGCATTTT.

This clone was counted a single time. V and J are TRBV7-2 and TRBJ2-5, with a weak D call TRBD1 (5 bases). Trimming pared 5 bases from V and 1 base from J, leaving 14 bases between. Looked up from germline, CDR1 is SGHTA and CDR2 is FQGNSA. This CDR3 has 15 residues. As DNA, the CDR3 is TGTGCCAGCAGCCAACAGTGGGGCAGCCAAGAGACCCAGTACTTC. It is translated as CASSQQWGSQETQYF.

The chain combines TRBV5-4 with TRBJ1-5; possibly TRBD1 for D (5 bases). V was clipped by 4 bases and J by 5 bases, with 10 bases between them. The CDR3 length is 13 residues. Per germline, CDR1 SGHNT and CDR2 YYREEE (reference sequence). For the CDR3, the DNA is TGTGCCAGCAGCGCGGGGGGAGATCAGCCCCAGCATTTT. This translates into CASSAGGDQPQHF.

The chain uses TRBV28 and TRBJ1-6, with D perhaps matching TRBD1 (5 bases). The CDR3 has 16 residues. Trimming took off 11 bases at V and 10 bases at J, with 27 bases between the two ends. The germline CDR1 and CDR2 sequences are MDHEN and SYDVKM. The CDR3 bases are TGTGCCTCCGTTCCCGGGGGAGGGATTTGGGCCTCACCCCTCCACTTT. The encoded protein is CASVPGGGIWASPLHF.

V and J are TRBV14 and TRBJ1-1; D is perhaps TRBD1 (6 bases). Germline V CDR1 and CDR2: SGHDN, FVKESK. CDR3 length equals 17 residues. V shed 7 bases and J shed 4 bases, with 25 bases lying between them. The CDR3 DNA follows: TGTGCCAGCACGCCAACGAATACAGGGTTGCGTCGCACTGAAGCTTTCTTT. Protein sequence: CASTPTNTGLRRTEAFF.

This clone was counted once. The chain carries TRBV27 and TRBJ2-1; 7 bases match TRBD2. CDR1 and CDR2 (germline): MNHEY, SMNVEV (reference sequence). The CDR3 totals 16 residues. V trimming: 5 bases; J trimming: 0 bases; junction bases outside the gene matches: 7. CDR3 DNA sequence: TGTGCCAGCAGTAGTGATAGCGGGCGCTCCTACAATGAGCAGTTCTTC. As protein: CASSSDSGRSYNEQFF.